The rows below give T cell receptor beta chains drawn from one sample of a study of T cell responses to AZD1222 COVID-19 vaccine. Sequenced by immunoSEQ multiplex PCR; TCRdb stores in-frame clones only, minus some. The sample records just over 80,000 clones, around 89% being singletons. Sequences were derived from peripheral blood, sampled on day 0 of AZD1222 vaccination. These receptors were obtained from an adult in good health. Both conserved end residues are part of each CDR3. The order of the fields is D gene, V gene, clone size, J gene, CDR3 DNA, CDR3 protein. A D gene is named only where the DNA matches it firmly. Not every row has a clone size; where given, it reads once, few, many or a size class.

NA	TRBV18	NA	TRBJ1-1	TGTGCCAGCTCACCGCGAGGGGCCCTGGGCACTGAAGCTTTCTTT	CASSPRGALGTEAFF
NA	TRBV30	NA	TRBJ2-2	TGTGCCTGGAGTGGAGGGATGAACACCGGGGAGCTGTTTTTT	CAWSGGMNTGELFF
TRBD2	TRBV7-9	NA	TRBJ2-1	TGTGCCAGCAGCTTCCCCTCTAGCGGGGTTTACAATGAGCAGTTCTTC	CASSFPSSGVYNEQFF
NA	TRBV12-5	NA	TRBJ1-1	TGTGCTAGTGGTTTGTCATCGACAGGAAAAATTAACACTGAAGCTTTCTTT	CASGLSSTGKINTEAFF
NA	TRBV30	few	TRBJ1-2	TGTGCCTGGAGTAGACCGTATGGCTACACCTTC	CAWSRPYGYTF
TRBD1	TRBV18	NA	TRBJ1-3	TGTGCCAGCTCACCGAGGTTAGGGACAGCGACAGGAAACACCATATATTTT	CASSPRLGTATGNTIYF
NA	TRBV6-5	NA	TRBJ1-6	TGTGCCAGCAGTTCCCTCGGGGGGCGGTTGGATTCACCCCTCCACTTT	CASSSLGGRLDSPLHF
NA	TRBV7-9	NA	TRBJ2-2	TGTGCCAGCAGCCCTCCCCGGAGGGGGCAAACCGGGGAGCTGTTTTTT	CASSPPRRGQTGELFF
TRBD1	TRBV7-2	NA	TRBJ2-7	TGTGCCAGCAGCTTCGCCACACAGGGGGTCCCCTCCTACGAGCAGTACTTC	CASSFATQGVPSYEQYF
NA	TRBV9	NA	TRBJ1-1	TGTGCCAGCAGCCCAGGACAGCAGAACACTGAAGCTTTCTTT	CASSPGQQNTEAFF
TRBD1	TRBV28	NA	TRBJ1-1	TGTGCCAGCAGTTTATCACAGGGGGCGAACACTGAAGCTTTCTTT	CASSLSQGANTEAFF
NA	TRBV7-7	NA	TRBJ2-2	TGTGCTAGCGGCCATTACATGGGGGAGCTGTTTTTT	CASGHYMGELFF
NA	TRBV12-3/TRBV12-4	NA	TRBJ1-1	TGTGCCAGCAGTTTTGGTAGTGAAGCTTTCTTT	CASSFGSEAFF
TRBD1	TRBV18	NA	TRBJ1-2	TGTGCCAGCAGACAGGGAATTCCCCTTGGCTACACCTTC	CASRQGIPLGYTF
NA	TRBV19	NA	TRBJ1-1	TGTGCCAGTAGAGGGTCAGCTCCAAACACTGAAGCTTTCTTT	CASRGSAPNTEAFF
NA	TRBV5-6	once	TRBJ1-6	TGTGCCAGCAGCTTAAGGACGCACGGGCCCTCCTATAATTCACCCCTCCACTTT	CASSLRTHGPSYNSPLHF
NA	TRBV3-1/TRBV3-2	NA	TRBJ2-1	TGTGCCAGCAGCCAAGATTTAGGGGAGGCGTACAATGAGCAGTTCTTC	CASSQDLGEAYNEQFF
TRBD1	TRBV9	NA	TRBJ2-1	TGTGCCAGCAGCCCACGGACAGGAGGCAATGAGCAGTTCTTC	CASSPRTGGNEQFF
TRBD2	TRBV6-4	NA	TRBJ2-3	TGTGCCAGCAGTGTGAGCGGGGGGAGCGCAGATACGCAGTATTTT	CASSVSGGSADTQYF
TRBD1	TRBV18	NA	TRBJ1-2	TGTGCCAGCTTATTCTCCTCGGGACAGGGGGCTGGCTACACCTTC	CASLFSSGQGAGYTF
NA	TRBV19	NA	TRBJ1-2	TGTGCCAGTAGTATCCGATCTGGCAGGGATCTGGATGGCTACACCTTC	CASSIRSGRDLDGYTF
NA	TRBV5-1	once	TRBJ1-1	TGCGCCAGCAGCTTGTGGGGTATTAACACTGAAGCTTTCTTT	CASSLWGINTEAFF
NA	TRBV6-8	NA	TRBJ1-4	TGTGCCAACACTGTCAGGTTTGGTGAAAAACTGTTTTTT	CANTVRFGEKLFF
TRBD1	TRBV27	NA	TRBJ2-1	TGTGCCAGCAGTCAACCCCGCGTCGACAGGGGTTACAATGAGCAGTTCTTC	CASSQPRVDRGYNEQFF
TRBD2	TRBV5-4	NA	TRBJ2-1	TGTGCCAGCAGCTTGGGGGGAGGGGACAATGAGCAGTTCTTC	CASSLGGGDNEQFF
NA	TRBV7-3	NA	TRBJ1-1	TGTGCCAGCAGCTTAAACGTGGACCCCGGGAACACTGAAGCTTTCTTT	CASSLNVDPGNTEAFF
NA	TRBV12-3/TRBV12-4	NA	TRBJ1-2	TGTGCCAGCAGTCTGGACAGTTATGGCTACACCTTC	CASSLDSYGYTF
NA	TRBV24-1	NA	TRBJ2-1	TGTGCCACCGCCTCCCGGGGGGCCCCTTCATACAATGAGCAGTTCTTC	CATASRGAPSYNEQFF
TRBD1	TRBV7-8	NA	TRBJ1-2	TGTGCCAGCAGCTTAGCCTCCGGGGGACAGGCCCAGATCACGTTC	CASSLASGGQAQITF
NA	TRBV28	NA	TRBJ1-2	TGTGCCAGCAGTTCCGGGAATAACTATGGCTACACCTTC	CASSSGNNYGYTF
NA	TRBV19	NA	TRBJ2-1	TGTGCCAGTAGTCCTGCAGGGACCCTCGAGCAGTTCTTC	CASSPAGTLEQFF
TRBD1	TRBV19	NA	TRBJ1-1	TGTGCCAGTAGTATAGGGACAGGGGGCGTGAGAAACACTGAAGCTTTCTTT	CASSIGTGGVRNTEAFF
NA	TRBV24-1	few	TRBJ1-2	TGTGCCACCAGTTCCGGGGACGCCAACCTCTATGGCTACACCTTC	CATSSGDANLYGYTF
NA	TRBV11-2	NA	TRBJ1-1	TGTGCCAGCAGCTTACCCTCGCCGGGGAAAGACACTGAAGCTTTCTTT	CASSLPSPGKDTEAFF
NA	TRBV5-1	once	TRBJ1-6	TGCGCCAGCAGCTTGACGGCAAATAATTCACCCCTCCACTTT	CASSLTANNSPLHF
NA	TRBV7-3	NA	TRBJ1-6	TGTGCCAGCAGCTTAACAGGGAAGGATTCACCCCTCCACTTT	CASSLTGKDSPLHF
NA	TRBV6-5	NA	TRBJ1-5	TGTGCCAGCAGTTACGGGTACAATCAGCCCCAGCATTTT	CASSYGYNQPQHF